In this sample, the clone carrying this TCR beta chain turned up many times. Unique molecular identifiers were incorporated during preparation of the TCRbeta library. TCRdb re-analysed the PCR reads in MiXCR, keeping a single row per CDR3 protein. The sample has 420,000 or so distinct CDR3 sequences; 11% are singletons. V lost 3 bases, J lost 6 bases, and 9 bases lay in between. The CDR3 is 12 amino acids. These data belong to a study of T-cell reconstitution after alpha-beta-depleted transplantation in children. The sample was PBMCs from the stem cell graft donor, taken from the stem cell graft. The J gene is TRBJ2-7, the V gene TRBV12-3 or TRBV12-4; the D is unclear. The clonotype comes from a human donor who donated a stem cell graft to a child with acute myeloid leukemia. In DNA, the CDR3 is TGTGCCAGCAGTTTTGATAAAGGCGAGCAGTACGTC. It encodes CASSFDKGEQYV.